This T cell receptor (beta chain) was sequenced in a study of OX40 agonist ivuxolimab in advanced cancers. Study-level information: The dose-escalation group included hepatocellular carcinoma, melanoma, renal cell carcinoma and head and neck cancer. General study results and limits: CD8+ T cells were the subset that, on average, had more expanded clones than CD4+.

Only in-frame clones appear in the TCRdb table, and some are missing; sequencing was by immunoSEQ multiplex PCR. The table has 65,000 to 70,000 clones, approximately 91% seen once; the top ten hold under 0.35%. V dropped 8 bases and J dropped 0; count of bases not matched to a gene: 6. The CDR3 has 15 amino acids. CDR1 and CDR2 (germline): SNHLY, FYNNEI. Autoimmune disease history or systemic immunosuppression led to patients being barred. Worth noting for this clone: Its antigen is still unknown.

This TCR was recovered from an adult with an advanced solid tumor such as melanoma, head and neck, liver or kidney cancer. The sample in question was CD4+ or CD8+ T cells sorted from blood, obtained in a trial of the OX40 agonist ivuxolimab. This chain connects TRBV2 to TRBJ2-7, with TRBD2 identical over 11 bases. DNA of the CDR3: TGTGCCAGCGGGGGACTAGCGGTCAGCTCCTACGAGCAGTACTTC. Amino acid sequence: CASGGLAVSSYEQYF.